This T cell receptor beta chain was captured in a study of blood T cell repertoires in COVID-19. Germline CDR1 LGHDT, CDR2 YNNKEL (reference sequence). The CDR3 loop spans 16 amino acids. J lost 4 bases, V lost 4 bases, and 12 bases had no gene match. The repertoire was sequenced with immunoSEQ multiplex PCR; TCRdb's copy has only in-frame clones and lacks some. The sample yields about 110,000 clones, roughly four fifths seen once. Sequencing input: peripheral blood. This rearrangement joins TRBV3-1 (or the pseudogene TRBV3-2) to TRBJ2-7, with 8 bases fitting TRBD1. The clonotype originates from a woman aged 55-70 years with acute or convalescent COVID-19. The DNA for the CDR3 is TGTGCCAGCAGCCCTGACCCCGGGACAGGTTTGTACGAGCAGTACTTC. It is translated as CASSPDPGTGLYEQYF.